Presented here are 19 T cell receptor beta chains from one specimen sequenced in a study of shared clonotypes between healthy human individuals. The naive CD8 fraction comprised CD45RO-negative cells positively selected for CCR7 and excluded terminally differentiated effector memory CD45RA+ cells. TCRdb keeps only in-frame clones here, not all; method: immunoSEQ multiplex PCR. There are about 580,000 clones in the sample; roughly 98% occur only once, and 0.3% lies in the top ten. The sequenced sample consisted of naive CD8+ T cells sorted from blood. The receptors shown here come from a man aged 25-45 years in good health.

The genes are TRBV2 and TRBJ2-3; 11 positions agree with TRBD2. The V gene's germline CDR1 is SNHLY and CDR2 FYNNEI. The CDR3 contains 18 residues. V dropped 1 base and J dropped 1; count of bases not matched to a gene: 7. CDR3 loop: CASSEGTSGYFRTDTQYF. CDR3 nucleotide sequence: TGTGCCAGCAGTGAAGGGACTAGCGGGTACTTCCGCACAGATACGCAGTATTTT.

The CDR3 bases are TGTGCCAGCAGCACTGTAGCGGGAGGGCCCTACAATGAGCAGTTCTTC. Its translation: CASSTVAGGPYNEQFF. The genes are TRBV7-9 and TRBJ2-1, with 11 bases aligning to TRBD2. The J segment lost 2 bases and the V segment lost 5 bases, leaving 5 bases of the junction unmatched. The CDR3 is 16 residues long. Germline V gene lookup returns CDR1 SEHNR and CDR2 FQNEAQ (reference sequence).

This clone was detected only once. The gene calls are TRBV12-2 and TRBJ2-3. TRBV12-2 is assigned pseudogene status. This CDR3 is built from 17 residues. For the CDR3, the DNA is TGTGCAAGTCGCCCCGCGAGTTCTCCGGGACCCACAGATACGCAGTATTTT. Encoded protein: CASRPASSPGPTDTQYF.

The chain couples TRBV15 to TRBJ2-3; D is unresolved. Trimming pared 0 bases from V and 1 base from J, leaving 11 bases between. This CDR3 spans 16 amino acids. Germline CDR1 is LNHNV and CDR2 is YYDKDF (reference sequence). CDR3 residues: CATSRDPNFGTDTQYF. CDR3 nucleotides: TGTGCCACCAGCAGAGATCCGAATTTTGGCACAGATACGCAGTATTTT.

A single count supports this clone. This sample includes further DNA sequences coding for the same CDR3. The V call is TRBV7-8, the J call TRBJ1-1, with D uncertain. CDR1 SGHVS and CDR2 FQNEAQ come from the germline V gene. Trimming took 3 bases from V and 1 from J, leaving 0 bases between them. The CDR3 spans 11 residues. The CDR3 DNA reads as TGTGCCAGCAGCTTGAACACTGAAGCTTTCTTT. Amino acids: CASSLNTEAFF.

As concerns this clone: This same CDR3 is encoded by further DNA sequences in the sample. Here the CDR3 reads CASSLLGEDEKLFF. CDR3 DNA sequence: TGTGCCAGCAGTCTCCTTGGGGAAGATGAAAAACTGTTTTTT. The rearrangement uses TRBV27 and TRBJ1-4; D ambiguous. The CDR3 runs 14 residues. Trimming left V 5 bases short and J 6 bases short, with 13 bases between. Germline V gene data show CDR1 as MNHEY and CDR2 as SMNVEV (reference sequence).

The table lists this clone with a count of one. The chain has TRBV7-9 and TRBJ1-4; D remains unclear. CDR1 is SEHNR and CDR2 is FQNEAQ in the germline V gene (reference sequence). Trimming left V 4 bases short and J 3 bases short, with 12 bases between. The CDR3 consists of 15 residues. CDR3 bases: TGTGCCAGCAGCTCCCCTGGGGTGGCTAATGAAAAACTGTTTTTT. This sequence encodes CASSSPGVANEKLFF.

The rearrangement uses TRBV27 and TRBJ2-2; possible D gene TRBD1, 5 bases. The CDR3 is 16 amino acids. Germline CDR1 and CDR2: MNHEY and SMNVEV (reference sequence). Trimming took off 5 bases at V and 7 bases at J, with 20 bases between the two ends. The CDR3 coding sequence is TGTGCCAGCAGTAACCGACAGATCCCTATTCTCGGGGAGCTGTTTTTT. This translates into CASSNRQIPILGELFF.

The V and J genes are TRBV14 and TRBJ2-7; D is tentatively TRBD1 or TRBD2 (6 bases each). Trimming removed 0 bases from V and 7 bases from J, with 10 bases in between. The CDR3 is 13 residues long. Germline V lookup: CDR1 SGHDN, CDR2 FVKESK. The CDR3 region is CASSQDPGAEQYF. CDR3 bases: TGTGCCAGCAGCCAAGACCCGGGGGCGGAGCAGTACTTC. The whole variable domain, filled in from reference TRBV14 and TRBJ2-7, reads EAGVTQFPSHSVIEKGQTVTLRCDPISGHDNLYWYRRVMGKEIKFLLHFVKESKQDESGMPNNRFLAERTGGTYSTLKVQPAELEDSGVYFCASSQDPGAEQYFGPGTRLTVT.

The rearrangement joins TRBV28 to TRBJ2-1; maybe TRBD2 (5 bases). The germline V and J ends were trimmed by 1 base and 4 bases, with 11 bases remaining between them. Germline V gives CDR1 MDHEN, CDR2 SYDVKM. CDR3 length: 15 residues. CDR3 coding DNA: TGTGCCAGCAGTTTATTCGGGAATCCATACAATGAGCAGTTCTTC. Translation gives CASSLFGNPYNEQFF.

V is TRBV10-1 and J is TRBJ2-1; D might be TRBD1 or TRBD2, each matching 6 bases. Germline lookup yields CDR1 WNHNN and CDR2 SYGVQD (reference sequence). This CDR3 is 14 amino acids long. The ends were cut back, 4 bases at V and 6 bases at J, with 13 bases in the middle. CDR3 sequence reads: CASSVRGGGNEQFF. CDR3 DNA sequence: TGCGCCAGCAGTGTCCGAGGAGGGGGCAATGAGCAGTTCTTC.

The CDR3 DNA follows: TGCAGCACCCTGGGGGGACCGAACCTAAACAATGAGCAGTTCTTC. It encodes CSTLGGPNLNNEQFF. The chain uses TRBV29-1 and TRBJ2-1, with a weak D call TRBD2 (6 bases). Trimming left V 8 bases short and J 5 bases short, with 22 bases between. CDR1 and CDR2 (germline): SQVTM, ANQGSEA. The CDR3 sequence is 15 residues long.

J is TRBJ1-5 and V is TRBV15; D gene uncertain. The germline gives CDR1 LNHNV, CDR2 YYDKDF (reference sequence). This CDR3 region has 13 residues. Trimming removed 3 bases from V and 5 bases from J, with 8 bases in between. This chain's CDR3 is CATSSGWDQPQHF. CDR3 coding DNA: TGTGCCACCAGCAGTGGTTGGGATCAGCCCCAGCATTTT. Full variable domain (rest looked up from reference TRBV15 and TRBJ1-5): DAMVIQNPRYQVTQFGKPVTLSCSQTLNHNVMYWYQQKSSQAPKLLFHYYDKDFNNEADTPDNFQSRRPNTSFCFLDIRSPGLGDTAMYLCATSSGWDQPQHFGDGTRLSIL.

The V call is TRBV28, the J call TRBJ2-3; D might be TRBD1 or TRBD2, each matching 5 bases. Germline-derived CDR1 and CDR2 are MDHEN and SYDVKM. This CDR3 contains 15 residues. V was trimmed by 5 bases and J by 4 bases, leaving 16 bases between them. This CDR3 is CASSPGSREPDTQYF. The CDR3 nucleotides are TGTGCCAGCAGTCCGGGGAGCAGGGAGCCAGATACGCAGTATTTT.

The CDR3, as DNA: TGTGCCAGCAGTTTATCGGCGGGACCATCCCGCGAGCAGTACTTC. Its translation: CASSLSAGPSREQYF. The rearrangement links TRBV28 to TRBJ2-7, with TRBD2 as a possible D gene (6 bases). The V gene lost 1 base and the J gene lost 6 bases, with 16 bases spanning the gap. This CDR3 spans 15 amino acids. CDR1 and CDR2 from the germline V gene are MDHEN and SYDVKM.

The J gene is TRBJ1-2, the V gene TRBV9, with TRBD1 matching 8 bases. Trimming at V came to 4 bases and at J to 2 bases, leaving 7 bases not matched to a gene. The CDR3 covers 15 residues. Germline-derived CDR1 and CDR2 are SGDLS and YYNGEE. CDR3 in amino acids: CASSLRRDRNYGYTF. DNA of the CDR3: TGTGCCAGCAGCCTGAGGCGGGACAGGAACTATGGCTACACCTTC.

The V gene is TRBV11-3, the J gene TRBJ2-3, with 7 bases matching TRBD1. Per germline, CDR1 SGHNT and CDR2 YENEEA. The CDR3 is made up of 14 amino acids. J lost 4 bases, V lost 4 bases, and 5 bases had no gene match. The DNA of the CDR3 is TGTGCCAGCAGCTCCCGACAGGGACCAGATACGCAGTATTTT. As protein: CASSSRQGPDTQYF.

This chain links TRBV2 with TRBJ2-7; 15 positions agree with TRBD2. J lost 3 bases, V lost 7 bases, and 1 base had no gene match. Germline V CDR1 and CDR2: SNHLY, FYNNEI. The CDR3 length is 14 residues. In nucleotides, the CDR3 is TGTGCCAGCACGGGACTAGCGGGAGGCTACGAGCAGTACTTC. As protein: CASTGLAGGYEQYF.

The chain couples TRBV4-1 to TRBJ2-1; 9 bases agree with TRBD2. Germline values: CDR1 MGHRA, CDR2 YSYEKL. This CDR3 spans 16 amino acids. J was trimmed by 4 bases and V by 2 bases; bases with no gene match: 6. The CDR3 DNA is TGCGCCAGCAGCCAAAAAATAGCGGGGGTGTACAATGAGCAGTTCTTC. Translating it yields CASSQKIAGVYNEQFF.